This TCR beta chain was captured in a study of blood T cells in healthy people across ages. In this sample, this clonotype turned up once. Mismatch with germline at one junction end may stem from a read error. Together with a sample-barcoded 5' primer, a J-beta primer mix was included in a second PCR lasting about 6 to 11 cycles. TCRdb analysed the 5' RACE reads with MiXCR anew, one entry per CDR3 protein. The sample has just over 1 million distinct CDR3 sequences, less than 50% seen once. CDR1 is SGHAT, CDR2 FQDESV, per germline (reference sequence). The CDR3 runs 18 residues. The chain is built from TRBV11-1 and TRBJ2-7; 7 nucleotides agree with TRBD1. The sample was blood. The TCR comes from a woman between 55 and 75 years old in good health. CDR3 protein: CASNLAIPGQLKAYEQYF. CDR3 sequence (DNA): TGTGCCAGCAACTTAGCAATACCGGGACAGCTAAAGGCCTACGAGCAGTACTTC.